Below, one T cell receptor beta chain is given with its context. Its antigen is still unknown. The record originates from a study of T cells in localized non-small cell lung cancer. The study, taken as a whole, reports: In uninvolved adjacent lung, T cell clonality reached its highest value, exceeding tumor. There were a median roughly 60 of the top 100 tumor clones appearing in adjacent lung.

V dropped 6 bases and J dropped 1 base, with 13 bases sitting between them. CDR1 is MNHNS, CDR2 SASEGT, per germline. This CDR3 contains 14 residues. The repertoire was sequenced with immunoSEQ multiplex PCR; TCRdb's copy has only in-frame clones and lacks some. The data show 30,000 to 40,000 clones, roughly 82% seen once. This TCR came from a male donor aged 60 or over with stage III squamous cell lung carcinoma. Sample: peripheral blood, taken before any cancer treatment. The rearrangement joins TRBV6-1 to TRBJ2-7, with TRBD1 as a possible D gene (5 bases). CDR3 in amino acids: CASRRAGRSYEQYF. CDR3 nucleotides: TGTGCCAGCAGAAGGGCAGGGCGGTCCTACGAGCAGTACTTC.